Listed here is a single TCR beta chain. The antigen it binds to is not known. No much larger clone exists at a distance of one base, and base qualities are not known. The time point label on this specimen signifies: baseline before first vaccination. Vaccinee samples were obtained from the UK trials COV001 and COV002, which included a single-blind randomized controlled phase 2/3 trial of AZD1222 (ChAdOx1 nCoV-19) in healthy adults. For TCRbeta chain sequencing, PBMC samples from trial participants were taken at day 0 and at day 28 after the second dose. The CDR3 regions of human TCRbeta chains were subjected to immunosequencing. For the original study's pipeline: Repertoire TCRs were checked for matches against a reference library of SARS-CoV-2-specific TCRs that had been generated using the MIRA antigen-specificity platform. Breadth was defined as the fraction of unique TCRs that were SARS-CoV-2-associated, and depth was defined as the fraction of total T cells that were SARS-CoV-2-associated. Each spike-specific TCR was assigned to its reactive spike region and to a CD4 or CD8 class using the MIRA data. Log10-transformed breadth and depth values were compared by one-way ANOVA with Sidak's multiple comparisons tests. TCRdb took over this immuneACCESS table, retaining in-frame rearrangements with V and J assigned. Such tables are incomplete; in checked studies, under half of the missing clones stem from an unresolved V gene, and the remainder is unexplained. The D gene and trimming were derived from the DNA, and the V and J assignments and clone size from that table. Here the sample has 100,000 to 150,000 clones; roughly nine tenths occur a single time. The ten biggest clones cover under 3.5% of the sample.

This entry is derived from a study of T cell responses to AZD1222 COVID-19 vaccine (dated by TCRdb to about 2021). Regarding the complete study: Because spike-specific TCR depth and breadth did not differ between the two schedules, AZD1222 recipients who got a second dose at roughly 4 weeks were pooled with those who got a second dose at roughly 12 weeks. A total of about 250 trial participants underwent TCR sequencing, of whom 200 to 220 had received two doses of AZD1222 and about 26 had received two doses of the MenACWY control vaccine. Trial participants were enrolled by age into 18-55, 56-69 and 70-plus year subgroups, with roughly 160, 29 and 62 TCR-sequenced participants respectively. Beyond this particular receptor, the publication reports: Only five to seven AZD1222 recipients were SARS-CoV-2 seropositive at baseline, limiting conclusions about previously exposed vaccinees. Because no samples from the day 14 peak response were available, repertoires could be characterized only after the peak T cell response. Epitopes outside the regions mutated in the B.1.351 and B.1.1.7 variants were reportedly recognized by nearly half of the unique spike-specific TCRs. After two AZD1222 doses, both the breadth and the depth of spike-specific TCRs were significantly higher than at day 0 and than in MenACWY recipients. The vaccine-associated CD4 TCRs covered the entire spike protein, and the dominant responses fell in regions 160-218 and 743-854. Participants were mostly white British and included more females than males, and it was suggested by the authors that clonal diversity may have been underestimated. In the small 56-69-year group, the increase in depth fell short of significance, most likely because of low power.

The CDR3 sequence holds 16 residues, the cysteine and phenylalanine included. Just CDR3 DNA is preserved here, 48 bases in frame from base 1. Here V drops 0 bases and J drops 3 bases, and the junction holds 8 bases not matched to any gene. According to the germline V gene, CDR1 reads SGHDN and CDR2 reads FVKESK. This TCR was sampled from an adult in good health. This chain is built from TRBV14 and TRBJ2-7; TRBD1 matches 7 bases in the middle. The sample here was peripheral blood, taken on day 0 of AZD1222 vaccination. Here the CDR3 is given as CASSQDPGQYFYEQYF. Read as DNA, the sequence is TGTGCCAGCAGCCAAGATCCGGGACAGTACTTCTACGAGCAGTACTTC.